The 31 T cell receptor beta chains presented below share a single source sample, sequenced in a study of blood T cell repertoires in COVID-19 (dated by TCRdb to the early 2020s). Libraries came from the immunoSEQ multiplex PCR assay. Imported from immuneACCESS, the table was reduced by TCRdb to in-frame sequences with V and J called. These copies leave out some clones; in studies compared against another copy, an unresolved V gene accounts for under half, and the cause of the remainder is not known. Within this sample are 120,000 or so clones, with 85% to 90% of them counted one time only. The ten largest clonotypes hold 3% to 5% of the sample. Input material: peripheral blood. These receptor sequences come from a man aged 60 to 75 with acute or convalescent COVID-19.

This chain uses TRBV7-2 with TRBJ2-3; TRBD2 matches at 7 bases. The germline CDR1 and CDR2 sequences are SGHTA and FQGNSA. With 5 bases clipped from V and 4 bases from J, the junction kept 9 bases outside the gene matches. CDR3 length: 15 residues. The CDR3 protein is CASSPPGGSADTQYF. The CDR3 DNA is TGTGCCAGCAGCCCCCCCGGCGGGAGTGCAGATACGCAGTATTTT.

CDR3: CASSPGTGVIGELFF. CDR3 nucleotides: TGTGCCAGCAGTCCGGGGACAGGGGTGATCGGGGAGCTGTTTTTT. V is TRBV28 and J is TRBJ2-2, with TRBD1 matching over 10 bases. J gave up 7 bases and V 5 bases, and 7 bases lay outside the gene matches. Germline CDR1 MDHEN, CDR2 SYDVKM. CDR3 length: 15 residues.

The table lists this clone with many counts. The CDR3: CASSLGTSSLGEQFF. CDR3 sequence (DNA): TGTGCCAGCAGCTTAGGGACATCATCTCTCGGCGAGCAGTTCTTC. The chain couples TRBV5-8 to TRBJ2-1, with D maybe TRBD1 (6 bases). This CDR3 has 15 amino acids. The germline V gene has CDR1 SGHTS and CDR2 YDEGEE. V lost 2 bases to trimming and J lost 10 bases, with 19 bases between them.

This chain links TRBV19 with TRBJ2-1, with 13 bases that match TRBD2. From germline, CDR1 is LNHDA and CDR2 SQIVND (reference sequence). Losses at the gene ends were 5 bases for V and 2 bases for J; bases not matched to a gene: 6. The CDR3 sequence is 17 residues long. CDR3 in DNA: TGTGCCAGTAGTCCCCGACTAGCGGGAGGCCCCTACAATGAGCAGTTCTTC. Amino acids: CASSPRLAGGPYNEQFF.

This sequence joins TRBV25-1 and TRBJ2-1; 10 bases are shared with TRBD2. This CDR3 has 18 residues. Per the germline V gene, CDR1 is MGHDK and CDR2 is SYGVNS. The trim removed 1 base at V and 5 bases at J, leaving 11 bases unmatched. CDR3 in amino acids: CASSELSGRVPRHNEQFF. CDR3 nucleotides: TGTGCCAGCAGTGAATTAAGCGGGAGGGTACCTCGACACAATGAGCAGTTCTTC.

This chain joins TRBV27 and TRBJ1-1, with D possibly TRBD1 on 5 matching bases. V was trimmed by 5 bases and J by 5 bases, leaving 15 bases between them. CDR3 size: 14 residues. Germline CDR1 MNHEY, CDR2 SMNVEV (reference sequence). DNA for the CDR3: TGTGCCAGCAGTCAAAACCCCCGGGGGACTGAAGCTTTCTTT. Its translation is CASSQNPRGTEAFF.

V gene TRBV10-1 combines with J gene TRBJ2-2; 7 nucleotides align to TRBD2. J was trimmed by 7 bases and V by 2 bases; bases with no gene match: 4. The length of the CDR3 is 14 residues. Looked up from germline, CDR1 is WNHNN and CDR2 is SYGVQD (reference sequence). This chain's CDR3 is CASSEAGVVGELFF. CDR3 DNA sequence: TGCGCCAGCAGTGAGGCGGGGGTAGTCGGGGAGCTGTTTTTT.

CDR3 DNA sequence: TGTGCCAGCAGTTTAACACAGGACACTGAAGCTTTCTTT. It translates to CASSLTQDTEAFF. This sequence joins TRBV12-3 or TRBV12-4 and TRBJ1-1, with D possibly being TRBD1 (5 bases). This CDR3 comprises 13 residues. The V end was cut by 2 bases, the J end by 3 bases, with 7 bases between.

J is TRBJ1-5 and V is TRBV19, with TRBD1 as a possible D gene (5 bases). V was pared by 7 bases and J by 3 bases, with 19 bases between. From germline, CDR1 is LNHDA and CDR2 SQIVND (reference sequence). The CDR3 is 16 amino acids. CDR3 protein: CASIGGSGNFNQPQHF. The CDR3 DNA follows: TGTGCCAGTATCGGGGGATCGGGGAATTTCAATCAGCCCCAGCATTTT.

This chain joins TRBV2 and TRBJ2-3; TRBD2 agrees at 10 bases. The CDR3 consists of 15 residues. Trimming at V came to 6 bases and at J to 5 bases, leaving 8 bases not matched to a gene. CDR1 and CDR2 (germline): SNHLY, FYNNEI. Here the CDR3 reads CASSPLAGVGDTQYF. The CDR3 nucleotides read TGTGCCAGCAGCCCCCTAGCGGGAGTTGGAGATACGCAGTATTTT.

The V and J genes are TRBV5-4 and TRBJ2-1, with D perhaps matching TRBD1 (6 bases). This CDR3 is 16 amino acids long. Trimming removed 2 bases at V and 0 bases at J, with 12 bases between. CDR1 and CDR2 (germline): SGHNT, YYREEE (reference sequence). The CDR3 nucleotides are TGTGCCAGCAGCTTAGGGGGAGCGGACTCCTACAATGAGCAGTTCTTC. This gives the protein CASSLGGADSYNEQFF.

J is TRBJ2-6 and V is TRBV18, with a weak D call TRBD1 (6 bases). With 6 bases removed from V and 0 bases from J, the gap between germline ends came to 12 bases. This CDR3 contains 16 residues. Germline V gives CDR1 KGHSH, CDR2 LQKENI. The CDR3 loop is CASSPYRASGANVLTF. The CDR3 nucleotides read TGTGCCAGCTCCCCGTACAGGGCCTCTGGGGCCAACGTCCTGACTTTC.

The chain carries TRBV6-4 and TRBJ2-2, with D perhaps being TRBD1 or TRBD2 (7 bases each). Germline V CDR1 and CDR2: MRHNA, SNTAGT. The CDR3 consists of 16 residues. V lost 6 bases and J 0 bases, leaving 14 bases between the germline ends. Written as DNA, the CDR3 is TGTGCCAGCAGCGACAGGGACTACCCGAACACCGGGGAGCTGTTTTTT. It is translated as CASSDRDYPNTGELFF.

The genes are TRBV21-1 and TRBJ1-5. TRBV21-1 is noted as a pseudogene. The CDR3 sequence is 13 residues long. CDR3 DNA sequence: TGTGCCAGCAGCCCTAAGGGTTCGGGGACCCAGCATTTT. Translation gives CASSPKGSGTQHF.

This chain joins TRBV10-3 and TRBJ2-7, with D maybe TRBD1 (5 bases). Germline V gene lookup returns CDR1 ENHRY and CDR2 SYGVKD. Trimming shortened V by 3 bases and J by 6 bases, and 6 bases separated the two germline ends. This CDR3 has 11 amino acids. The CDR3: CAISDRGEQYF. CDR3 DNA: TGTGCCATCAGTGATAGGGGCGAGCAGTACTTC.

This chain uses TRBV5-6 with TRBJ2-5; no reliable D call. Looked up from germline, CDR1 is SGHDT and CDR2 is YYEEEE. CDR3 length: 13 residues. V was pared by 3 bases and J by 5 bases, with 11 bases between. In DNA, the CDR3 is TGTGCCAGCAGCTCCGGGTCGGCCGAGACCCAGTACTTC. Translation: CASSSGSAETQYF.

The chain uses TRBV5-1 and TRBJ2-7; no clear D. The CDR3 sequence is 12 residues long. From germline, CDR1 is SGHRS and CDR2 YFSETQ. The V end was cut by 2 bases, the J end by 6 bases, with 9 bases between. CDR3 DNA: TGCGCCAGCAGCTTTGCGCGTAGCGAGCAGTACTTC. This gives the protein CASSFARSEQYF.

The chain is built from TRBV6-5 and TRBJ1-5, with D unresolved. The germline gives CDR1 MNHEY, CDR2 SVGAGI. V was trimmed by 6 bases and J by 5 bases, leaving 11 bases between them. The CDR3 runs to 13 residues. CDR3 nucleotide sequence: TGTGCCAGCAGCCCCGGTTATGATCAGCCCCAGCATTTT. This gives the protein CASSPGYDQPQHF.

This chain uses TRBV19 with TRBJ1-1, with D hard to call. The CDR3 is 14 amino acids. Looked up from germline, CDR1 is LNHDA and CDR2 is SQIVND (reference sequence). Trimming left V 5 bases short and J 4 bases short, with 14 bases between. The CDR3 loop is CASSHPRVSTEAFF. The CDR3 nucleotides are TGTGCCAGTAGTCACCCGCGGGTTAGCACTGAAGCTTTCTTT.

The chain joins TRBV28 to TRBJ1-5; tentatively, D is TRBD1 (6 bases). Deletions cut 4 bases from V and 5 bases from J, with 9 bases between. Germline V gene lookup returns CDR1 MDHEN and CDR2 SYDVKM. The CDR3 is 13 amino acids. DNA of the CDR3: TGTGCCAGCAGTTGGCCAGGGGATCAGCCCCAGCATTTT. It encodes CASSWPGDQPQHF.

A note on this clone: The junction does not match germline at one end; this may be a read error. The chain recombines TRBV7-2 with TRBJ2-7, with TRBD1 identical over 9 bases. Germline-derived CDR1 and CDR2 are SGHTA and FQGNSA. The CDR3 is made up of 15 amino acids. The DNA of the CDR3 is TGTGCCAGCAGTTTAGGACAGGGGCCCGCCTACGAGCAGTACTTC. It translates to CASSLGQGPAYEQYF.

The count of this clone is one. J is TRBJ1-6 and V is TRBV30; TRBD1 might be the D (5 bases). This CDR3 has 14 residues. The V end was cut by 3 bases, the J end by 8 bases, with 14 bases between. CDR1 is GTSNPN and CDR2 is SVGIG in the germline V gene (reference sequence). The CDR3: CAWSSDGQHSPLHF. Here the CDR3 DNA reads TGTGCCTGGAGCAGCGACGGACAACATTCACCCCTCCACTTT.

In this sample, this clone turned up a few times. This chain joins TRBV4-1 and TRBJ2-1; 12 bases agree with TRBD2. The CDR3 is 16 amino acids. Germline loops: CDR1 MGHRA, CDR2 YSYEKL. V shed 0 bases, J shed 4 bases, and the junction held 1 base outside the gene matches. Written as DNA, the CDR3 is TGCGCCAGCAGCCAAGAGGGACTAGCGGGTTACAATGAGCAGTTCTTC. Its translation is CASSQEGLAGYNEQFF.

The chain carries TRBV4-3 and TRBJ1-1; 10 nucleotides agree with TRBD1. J gave up 1 base and V 2 bases, and 10 bases lay outside the gene matches. The CDR3 has 18 amino acids. From germline, CDR1 is LGHNA and CDR2 YSLEER. The DNA of the CDR3 is TGCGCCAGCAGCCAATACTCCGGGACAGGGGCACCGAACACTGAAGCTTTCTTT. Protein product: CASSQYSGTGAPNTEAFF.

The rearrangement uses TRBV29-1 and TRBJ1-5, with D possibly TRBD1 on 5 matching bases. CDR1 is SQVTM, CDR2 ANQGSEA, per germline. CDR3 length: 12 amino acids. Trimming shortened V by 6 bases and J by 5 bases, and 11 bases separated the two germline ends. DNA of the CDR3: TGCAGCGTGGGGGGGAGGGATCAGCCCCAGCATTTT. Translation: CSVGGRDQPQHF. Supplemented by reference TRBV29-1 and TRBJ1-5, the full variable domain reads SAVISQKPSRDICQRGTSLTIQCQVDSQVTMMFWYRQQPGQSLTLIATANQGSEATYESGFVIDKFPISRPNLTFSTLTVSNMSPEDSSIYLCSVGGRDQPQHFGDGTRLSIL.

The V call is TRBV5-4, the J call TRBJ1-1; D might be TRBD1 (5 bases). The CDR3 is 13 residues long. Germline loops: CDR1 SGHNT, CDR2 YYREEE (reference sequence). Trimming removed 6 bases at V and 5 bases at J, with 14 bases between. The CDR3 bases are TGTGCCAGCACGGGGGGAGTGAGAACTGAAGCTTTCTTT. It codes for CASTGGVRTEAFF. Variable domain in full (rest from reference TRBV5-4 and TRBJ1-1): ETGVTQSPTHLIKTRGQQVTLRCSSQSGHNTVSWYQQALGQGPQFIFQYYREEENGRGNFPPRFSGLQFPNYSSELNVNALELDDSALYLCASTGGVRTEAFFGQGTRLTVV.

The CDR3 region is CASSTRDRFYEQYF. In DNA form, the CDR3 reads TGTGCCAGCAGTACCAGGGACAGGTTCTACGAGCAGTACTTC. V gene TRBV27 combines with J gene TRBJ2-7; 8 nucleotides agree with TRBD1. CDR1 is MNHEY and CDR2 is SMNVEV in the germline V gene (reference sequence). The CDR3 sequence is 14 residues long. Trimming at V came to 5 bases and at J to 3 bases, leaving 6 bases not matched to a gene.

V gene TRBV5-6 combines with J gene TRBJ2-5; D ambiguous. CDR1 is SGHDT and CDR2 is YYEEEE in the germline V gene. The CDR3 runs to 14 residues. V was trimmed by 4 bases and J by 1 base, leaving 11 bases between them. CDR3 sequence: CASSPRPTQETQYF. In nucleotides, the CDR3 is TGTGCCAGCAGCCCGAGGCCTACCCAAGAGACCCAGTACTTC. The entire variable domain, with the rest obtained from reference TRBV5-6 and TRBJ2-5, is as follows: DAGVTQSPTHLIKTRGQQVTLRCSPKSGHDTVSWYQQALGQGPQFIFQYYEEEERQRGNFPDRFSGHQFPNYSSELNVNALLLGDSALYLCASSPRPTQETQYFGPGTRLLVL.

The genes are TRBV29-1 and TRBJ1-1, with TRBD1 matching over 9 bases. The CDR3 sequence is 18 residues long. Looked up from germline, CDR1 is SQVTM and CDR2 is ANQGSEA. J lost 1 base, V lost 8 bases, and 20 bases had no gene match. In nucleotides, the CDR3 is TGCAGCACCTTTTCCGGGACAGGGACGTCCAGCGCGAACACTGAAGCTTTCTTT. Encoded protein: CSTFSGTGTSSANTEAFF.

The chain links TRBV20-1 to TRBJ2-1; the D is unclear. V dropped 0 bases and J dropped 7 bases, with 4 bases sitting between them. CDR1 DFQATT and CDR2 SNEGSKA come from the germline V gene (reference sequence). The CDR3 sequence is 11 residues long. The CDR3 loop is CSARDRNEQFF. The CDR3 bases are TGCAGTGCTAGAGATCGGAATGAGCAGTTCTTC.

This chain connects TRBV5-3 to TRBJ1-5, with TRBD1 as a possible D gene (5 bases). TRBV5-3 carries the ORF label, with uncertain function. The CDR3 covers 13 residues. Trimming removed 4 bases from V and 5 bases from J, with 10 bases in between. The chain's CDR3 is CARSRPGHQPQHF. The CDR3 region has the DNA TGTGCCAGAAGCCGCCCAGGGCATCAGCCCCAGCATTTT.